This TCR beta chain was obtained from a study of T cell changes during pregnancy in multiple sclerosis. The CDR3 spans 14 residues. The V end was cut by 6 bases, the J end by 5 bases, with 14 bases between. Per germline, CDR1 MNHEY and CDR2 SMNVEV (reference sequence). Produced via immunoSEQ multiplex PCR; TCRdb's table is partial and in-frame only. The sample has approximately 37,000 clones, roughly 91% seen once. This TCR derives from a female donor with multiple sclerosis, enrolled in a pregnancy study. The chain uses TRBV27 and TRBJ1-3, with D possibly TRBD1 on 6 matching bases. The material was CD4+ T cells from peripheral blood mononuclear cells, obtained in the third trimester of pregnancy. In DNA form, the CDR3 reads TGTGCCAGCAGCCCGGGGGGCCCACGAAACACCATATATTTT. Protein product: CASSPGGPRNTIYF.